Below, 2 T cell receptor beta chains from the same sample are listed, as sequenced in a study of identical twins. MiXCR, applied by TCRdb to the 5' RACE reads, yields one record per CDR3 protein. The sample has approximately 500,000 distinct CDR3 sequences; 13% to 15% are singletons. These records were also assigned to another study, of yellow fever vaccine responses in identical twins.

Sequenced material: CD4+ T cells sorted from blood. All receptors come from a woman between 18 and 29 years old in good health.

This clonotype was picked up a small number of times. The J gene is TRBJ2-1, the V gene TRBV5-5; 11 bases align to TRBD2. With 3 bases clipped from V and 9 bases from J, the junction kept 2 bases outside the gene matches. The CDR3 runs 13 residues. Germline V gene lookup returns CDR1 SGHKS and CDR2 YYEKEE (reference sequence). CDR3 sequence: CASSYLAGGEQFF. The CDR3 DNA reads as TGTGCCAGCAGCTACCTAGCGGGAGGTGAGCAGTTCTTC.

The chain has TRBV10-3 and TRBJ1-6, with a tentative D call TRBD1 (6 bases). This CDR3 contains 15 residues. Germline V gene lookup returns CDR1 ENHRY and CDR2 SYGVKD. Trimming removed 2 bases at V and 7 bases at J, with 12 bases between. The CDR3 sequence is CAISEGGGSNSPLHF. The CDR3 nucleotides are TGTGCCATCAGTGAGGGAGGGGGGAGCAATTCACCCCTCCACTTT.